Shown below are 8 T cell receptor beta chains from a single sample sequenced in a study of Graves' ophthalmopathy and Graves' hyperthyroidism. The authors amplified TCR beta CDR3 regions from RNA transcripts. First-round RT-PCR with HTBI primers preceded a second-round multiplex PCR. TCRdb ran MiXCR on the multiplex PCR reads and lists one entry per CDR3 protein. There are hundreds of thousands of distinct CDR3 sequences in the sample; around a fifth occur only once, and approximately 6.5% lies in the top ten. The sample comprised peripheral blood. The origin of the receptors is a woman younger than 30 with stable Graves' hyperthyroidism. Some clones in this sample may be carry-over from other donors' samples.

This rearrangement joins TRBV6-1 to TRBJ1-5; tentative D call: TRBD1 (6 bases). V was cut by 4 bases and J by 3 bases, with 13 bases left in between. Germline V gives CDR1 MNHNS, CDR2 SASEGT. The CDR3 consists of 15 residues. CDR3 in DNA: TGTGCCAGCAGTGCGCGACAGGCTAACAATCAGCCCCAGCATTTT. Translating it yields CASSARQANNQPQHF.

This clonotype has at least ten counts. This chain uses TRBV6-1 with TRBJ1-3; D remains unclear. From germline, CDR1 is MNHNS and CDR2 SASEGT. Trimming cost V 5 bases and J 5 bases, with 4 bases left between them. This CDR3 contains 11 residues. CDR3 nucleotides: TGTGCCAGCAGTCCTAGAAACACCATATATTTT. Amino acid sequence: CASSPRNTIYF.

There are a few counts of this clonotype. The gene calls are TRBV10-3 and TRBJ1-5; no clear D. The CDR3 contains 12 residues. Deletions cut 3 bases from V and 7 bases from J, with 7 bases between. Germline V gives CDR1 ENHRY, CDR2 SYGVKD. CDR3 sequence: CAISDGSQPQHF. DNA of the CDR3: TGTGCCATCAGTGACGGGAGCCAGCCCCAGCATTTT.

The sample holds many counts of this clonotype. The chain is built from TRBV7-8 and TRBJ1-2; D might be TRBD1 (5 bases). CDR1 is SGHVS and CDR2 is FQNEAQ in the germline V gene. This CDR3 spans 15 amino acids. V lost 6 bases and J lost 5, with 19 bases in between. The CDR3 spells CASSPDRPRGYGYTF. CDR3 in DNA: TGTGCCAGCAGTCCCGACCGCCCAAGGGGTTATGGCTACACCTTC.

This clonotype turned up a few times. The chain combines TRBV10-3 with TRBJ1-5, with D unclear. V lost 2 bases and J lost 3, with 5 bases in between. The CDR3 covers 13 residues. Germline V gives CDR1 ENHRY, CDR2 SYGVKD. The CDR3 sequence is CAISEEDNQPQHF. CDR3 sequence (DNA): TGTGCCATCAGTGAGGAGGACAATCAGCCCCAGCATTTT.

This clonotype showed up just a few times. The CDR3 loop reads CASSPRGAEGTQYF. The DNA of the CDR3 is TGCGCCAGCAGCCCCAGGGGTGCGGAAGGGACCCAGTACTTC. The V gene is TRBV5-1, the J gene TRBJ2-5; D perhaps matches TRBD1 (6 bases). CDR1 and CDR2 (germline): SGHRS, YFSETQ. The V and J ends lost 4 bases and 7 bases respectively, with 17 bases between them. The CDR3 has 14 residues.

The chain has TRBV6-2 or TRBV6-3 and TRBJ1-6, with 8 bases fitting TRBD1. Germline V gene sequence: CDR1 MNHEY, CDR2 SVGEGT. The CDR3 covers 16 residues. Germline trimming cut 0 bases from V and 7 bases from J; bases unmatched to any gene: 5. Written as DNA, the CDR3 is TGTGCCAGCAGTTACTCATACAGGGGGTGGAATTCACCCCTCCACTTT. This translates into CASSYSYRGWNSPLHF.

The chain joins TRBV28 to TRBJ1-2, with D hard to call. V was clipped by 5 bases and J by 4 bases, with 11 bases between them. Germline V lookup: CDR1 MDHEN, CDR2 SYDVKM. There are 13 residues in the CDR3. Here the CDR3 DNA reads TGTGCCAGCAGTACCACAGTTCCCTATGGCTACACCTTC. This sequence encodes CASSTTVPYGYTF.